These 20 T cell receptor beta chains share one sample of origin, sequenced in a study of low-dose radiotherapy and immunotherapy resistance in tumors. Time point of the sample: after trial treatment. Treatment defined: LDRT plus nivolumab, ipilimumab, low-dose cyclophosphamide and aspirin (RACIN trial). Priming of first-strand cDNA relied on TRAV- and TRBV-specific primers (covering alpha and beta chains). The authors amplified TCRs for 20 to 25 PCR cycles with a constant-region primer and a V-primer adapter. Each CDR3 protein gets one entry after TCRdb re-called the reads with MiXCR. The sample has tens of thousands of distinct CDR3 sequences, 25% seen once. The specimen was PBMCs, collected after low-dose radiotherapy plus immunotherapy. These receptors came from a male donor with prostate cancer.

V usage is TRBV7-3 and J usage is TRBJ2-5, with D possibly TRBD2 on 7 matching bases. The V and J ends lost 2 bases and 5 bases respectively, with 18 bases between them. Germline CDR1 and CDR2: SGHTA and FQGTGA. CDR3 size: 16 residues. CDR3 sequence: CASSLRGANRHETQYF. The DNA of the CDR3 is TGTGCCAGCAGCTTACGGGGGGCCAACCGCCACGAGACCCAGTACTTC.

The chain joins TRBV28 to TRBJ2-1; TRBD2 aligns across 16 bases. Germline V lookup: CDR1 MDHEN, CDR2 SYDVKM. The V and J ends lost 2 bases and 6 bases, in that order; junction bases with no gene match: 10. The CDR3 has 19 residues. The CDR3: CASSLPGTSGRAERNEQFF. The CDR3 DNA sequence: TGTGCCAGCAGTTTACCCGGGACTAGCGGGAGGGCCGAGCGCAATGAGCAGTTCTTC.

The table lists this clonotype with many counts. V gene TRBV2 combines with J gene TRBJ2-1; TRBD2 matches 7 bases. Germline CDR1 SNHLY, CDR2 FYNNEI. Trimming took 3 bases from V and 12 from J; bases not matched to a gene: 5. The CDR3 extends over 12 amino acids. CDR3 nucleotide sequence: TGTGCCAGCAGTGACCGGGGGGTTTCGCAGTTCTTC. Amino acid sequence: CASSDRGVSQFF.

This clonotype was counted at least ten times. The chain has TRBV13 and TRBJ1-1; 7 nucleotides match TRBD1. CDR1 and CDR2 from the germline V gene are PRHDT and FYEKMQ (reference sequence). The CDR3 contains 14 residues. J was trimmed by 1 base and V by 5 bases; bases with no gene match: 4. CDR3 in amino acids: CASSARDRNTEAFF. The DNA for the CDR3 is TGTGCCAGCAGCGCCCGGGACAGGAACACTGAAGCTTTCTTT.

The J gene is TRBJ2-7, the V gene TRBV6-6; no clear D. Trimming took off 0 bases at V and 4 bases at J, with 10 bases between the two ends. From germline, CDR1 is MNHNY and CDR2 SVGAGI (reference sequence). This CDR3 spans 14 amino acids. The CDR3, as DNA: TGTGCCAGCAGTTACTCATCGAATGGGTACGAGCAGTACTTC. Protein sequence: CASSYSSNGYEQYF.

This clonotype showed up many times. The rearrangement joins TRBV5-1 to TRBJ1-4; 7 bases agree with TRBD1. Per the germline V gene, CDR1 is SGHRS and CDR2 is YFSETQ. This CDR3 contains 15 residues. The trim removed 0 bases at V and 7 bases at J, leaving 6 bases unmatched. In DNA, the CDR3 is TGCGCCAGCAGCTTGGAGGGGGCTAAGTTTGAAAAACTGTTTTTT. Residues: CASSLEGAKFEKLFF.

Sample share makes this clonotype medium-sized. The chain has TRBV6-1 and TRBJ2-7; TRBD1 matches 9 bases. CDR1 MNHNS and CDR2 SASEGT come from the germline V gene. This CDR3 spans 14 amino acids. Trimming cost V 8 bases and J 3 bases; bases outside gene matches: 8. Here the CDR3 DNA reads TGTGCCAGCCATCCGGGACAGGGAGTCTACGAGCAGTACTTC. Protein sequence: CASHPGQGVYEQYF.

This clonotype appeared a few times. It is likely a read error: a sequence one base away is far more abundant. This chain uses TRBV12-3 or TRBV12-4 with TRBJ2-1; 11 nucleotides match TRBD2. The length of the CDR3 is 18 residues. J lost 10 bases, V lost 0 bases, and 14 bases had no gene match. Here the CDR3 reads CASSLARASGRSSYEQFF. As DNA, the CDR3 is TGTGCCAGCAGTTTAGCGCGGGCTAGCGGGAGGAGCTCCTACGAGCAGTTCTTC.

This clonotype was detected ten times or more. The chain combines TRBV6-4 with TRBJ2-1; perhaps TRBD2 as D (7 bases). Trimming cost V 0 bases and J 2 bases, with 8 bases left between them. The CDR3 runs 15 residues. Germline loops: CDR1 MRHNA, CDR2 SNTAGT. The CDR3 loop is CASSDSGGAYNEQFF. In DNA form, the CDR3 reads TGTGCCAGCAGTGACTCAGGGGGGGCCTACAATGAGCAGTTCTTC.

The CDR3 here is CATSAPESYEQYF. Written as DNA, the CDR3 is TGTGCCACCAGTGCCCCAGAATCCTACGAGCAGTACTTC. This chain connects TRBV24-1 to TRBJ2-7; D is uncertain. V lost 5 bases, J lost 1 base, and 8 bases lay in between. Germline lookup yields CDR1 KGHDR and CDR2 SFDVKD. There are 13 residues in the CDR3.

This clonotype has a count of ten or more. The CDR3 loop is CASRKGTTDNEQFF. For the CDR3, the DNA is TGTGCCAGCAGGAAGGGGACTACTGACAATGAGCAGTTCTTC. The chain has TRBV27 and TRBJ2-1; 7 bases fit TRBD2. Unmatched junction bases numbered 7, after V lost 6 bases and J lost 5 bases. Germline V gene data show CDR1 as MNHEY and CDR2 as SMNVEV (reference sequence). This CDR3 contains 14 residues.

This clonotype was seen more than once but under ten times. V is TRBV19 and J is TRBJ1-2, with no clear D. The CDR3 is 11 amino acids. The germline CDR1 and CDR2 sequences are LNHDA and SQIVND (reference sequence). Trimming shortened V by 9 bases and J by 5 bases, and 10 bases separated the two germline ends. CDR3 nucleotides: TGTGCCAGCACGGATGGTTATGGCTACACCTTC. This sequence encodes CASTDGYGYTF.

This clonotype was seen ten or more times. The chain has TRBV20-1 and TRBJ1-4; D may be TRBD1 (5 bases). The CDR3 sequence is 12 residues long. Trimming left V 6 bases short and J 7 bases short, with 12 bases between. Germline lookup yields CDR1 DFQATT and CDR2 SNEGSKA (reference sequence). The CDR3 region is CSAWGGGEKLFF. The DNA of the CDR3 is TGCAGTGCGTGGGGGGGGGGTGAAAAACTGTTTTTT.

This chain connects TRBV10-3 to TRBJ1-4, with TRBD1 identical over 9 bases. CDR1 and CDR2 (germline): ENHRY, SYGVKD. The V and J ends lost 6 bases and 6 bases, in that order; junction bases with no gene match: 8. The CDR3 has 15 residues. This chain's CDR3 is CAIRRTGEGDEKLFF. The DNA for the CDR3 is TGTGCCATCAGAAGGACAGGGGAAGGTGATGAAAAACTGTTTTTT.

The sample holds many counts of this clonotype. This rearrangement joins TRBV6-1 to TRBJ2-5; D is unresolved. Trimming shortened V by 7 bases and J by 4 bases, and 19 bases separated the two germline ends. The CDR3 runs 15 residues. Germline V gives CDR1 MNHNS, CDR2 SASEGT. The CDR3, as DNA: TGTGCCAGCACCAAGGACCCAACATACCCAGAGACCCAGTACTTC. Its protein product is CASTKDPTYPETQYF.

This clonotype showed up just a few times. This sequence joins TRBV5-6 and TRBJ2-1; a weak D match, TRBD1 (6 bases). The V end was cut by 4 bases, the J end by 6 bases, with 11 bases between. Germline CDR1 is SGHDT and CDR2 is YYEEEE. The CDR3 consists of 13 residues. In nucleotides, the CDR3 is TGTGCCAGCAGCCCCCGGACAGCCAATGAGCAGTTCTTC. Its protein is CASSPRTANEQFF.

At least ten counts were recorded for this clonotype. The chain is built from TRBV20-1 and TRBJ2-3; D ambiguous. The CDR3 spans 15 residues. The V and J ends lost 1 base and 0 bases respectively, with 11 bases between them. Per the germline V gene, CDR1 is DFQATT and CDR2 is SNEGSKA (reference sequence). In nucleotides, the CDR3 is TGCAGTGCTAGAGCGCGAGCCCGGAGCACAGATACGCAGTATTTT. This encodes CSARARARSTDTQYF.

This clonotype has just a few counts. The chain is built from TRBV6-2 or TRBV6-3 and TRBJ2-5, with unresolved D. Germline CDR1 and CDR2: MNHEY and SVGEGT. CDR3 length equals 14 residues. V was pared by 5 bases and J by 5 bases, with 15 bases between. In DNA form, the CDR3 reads TGTGCCAGCAGTGATATATCAGAGGAGGAGACCCAGTACTTC. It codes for CASSDISEEETQYF.

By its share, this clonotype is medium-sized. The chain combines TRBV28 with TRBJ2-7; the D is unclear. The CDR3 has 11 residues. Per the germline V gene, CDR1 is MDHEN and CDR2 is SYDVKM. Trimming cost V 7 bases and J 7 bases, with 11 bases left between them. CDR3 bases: TGTGCCAGCACTGGGTCGGGTGAGCAGTACTTC. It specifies CASTGSGEQYF.

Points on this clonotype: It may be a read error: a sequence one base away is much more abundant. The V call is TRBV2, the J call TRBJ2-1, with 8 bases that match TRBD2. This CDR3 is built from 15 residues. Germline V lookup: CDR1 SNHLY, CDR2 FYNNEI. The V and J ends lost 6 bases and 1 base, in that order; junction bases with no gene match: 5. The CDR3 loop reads CASSTGTRSYNEQFF. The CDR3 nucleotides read TGTGCCAGCAGCACCGGGACTAGGTCCTACAATGAGCAGTTCTTC.